The present TCR beta chain was sequenced within a study of blood T cell repertoires in COVID-19. Study-wide context: Italy, Spain and the United States were the sources of the convalescent and acute COVID-19 samples. PBMCs, B-cell-depleted T cells, or T cells provided the cDNA or gDNA that made up the material.

Profiling relied on immunoSEQ multiplex PCR, and the TCRdb table lists in-frame clones only, not all of them. The data show tens of thousands of clones, about 70% seen once. The V and J ends lost 2 bases and 1 base respectively, with 20 bases between them. This CDR3 contains 18 residues. Germline values: CDR1 LNHDA, CDR2 SQIVND (reference sequence). Material for sequencing was peripheral blood. The sequence came from a woman in her sixties or seventies with acute or convalescent COVID-19. The V gene is TRBV19, the J gene TRBJ1-2, with D possibly TRBD1 on 6 matching bases. CDR3 amino acids: CASSISGQPELFNYGYTF. The CDR3 DNA reads as TGTGCCAGTAGTATATCGGGACAACCGGAGCTATTTAACTATGGCTACACCTTC.